The 22 T cell receptor beta chains given below trace back to one sample, sequenced in a study of shared clonotypes between healthy human individuals. Clones were sequenced by immunoSEQ multiplex PCR, and TCRdb holds only the in-frame ones, with some missing. The sample lists millions of clones, roughly 95% occurring once. CD45RO-negative, CCR7-positively selected cells formed the naive CD8 fraction, excluding terminally differentiated effector memory CD45RA+ cells. The sample taken for sequencing was naive CD8+ T cells sorted from blood. These receptors were taken from a man aged 18 to 35 in good health.

The gene calls are TRBV9 and TRBJ2-2; D possibly corresponds to TRBD1 (6 bases). CDR3 size: 17 residues. The V and J ends lost 0 bases and 2 bases respectively, with 14 bases between them. Germline V gives CDR1 SGDLS, CDR2 YYNGEE. This CDR3 reads CASSVVGTPINTGELFF. The DNA of the CDR3 is TGTGCCAGCAGCGTAGTTGGGACACCCATAAACACCGGGGAGCTGTTTTTT.

This clone was detected only once. Other nucleotide sequences in the sample specify the same CDR3. This chain uses TRBV5-1 with TRBJ2-3; D remains ambiguous. The CDR3 has 13 amino acids. The V end was cut by 3 bases, the J end by 0 bases, with 5 bases between. Germline CDR1 reads SGHRS; CDR2 reads YFSETQ. The CDR3 sequence: CASSSTSTDTQYF. CDR3 nucleotide sequence: TGCGCCAGCAGCTCGACCAGCACAGATACGCAGTATTTT.

Concerning this clone: The identical CDR3 is also encoded by other nucleotide sequences in the sample. V usage is TRBV5-1 and J usage is TRBJ1-1, with D uncertain. Germline-derived CDR1 and CDR2 are SGHRS and YFSETQ. CDR3 size: 13 residues. V lost 0 bases and J lost 2, with 5 bases in between. CDR3 sequence reads: CASSLDSNTEAFF. For the CDR3, the DNA is TGCGCCAGCAGCTTGGACAGTAACACTGAAGCTTTCTTT.

About this clone: Other DNA variants within this sample encode the same CDR3. This chain links TRBV11-2 with TRBJ2-7; D is perhaps TRBD2 (5 bases). The V end lost 1 base, the J end lost 1 base, and 8 bases lay between the germline ends. This CDR3 comprises 14 residues. Germline V gene lookup returns CDR1 SGHAT and CDR2 FQNNGV. In DNA form, the CDR3 reads TGTGCCAGCAGCTTAGGTACGGGGTCCTACGAGCAGTACTTC. It translates to CASSLGTGSYEQYF.

The chain combines TRBV6-1 with TRBJ2-2, with D possibly matching TRBD2 (6 bases). Germline CDR1 is MNHNS and CDR2 is SASEGT. CDR3 size: 16 residues. Trimming stripped 3 bases from V and 7 bases from J, with 18 bases between. The CDR3 protein is CASSDRDSFRGGELFF. The CDR3, as DNA: TGTGCCAGCAGTGACCGGGACTCCTTTAGGGGCGGGGAGCTGTTTTTT.

CDR3 region: CASSGSGGGETQYF. The CDR3 bases are TGCGCCAGCAGTGGGAGCGGGGGAGGGGAGACCCAGTACTTC. The chain links TRBV10-2 to TRBJ2-5; 8 nucleotides agree with TRBD2. The CDR3 has 14 residues. Germline-derived CDR1 and CDR2 are WSHSY and SAAADI. The V gene end was trimmed by 4 bases and the J gene end by 5 bases; junction bases not matched to a gene: 6.

This clone appeared once. Other DNA sequences in the sample encode the same CDR3. J is TRBJ2-1 and V is TRBV11-2; 10 bases line up with TRBD2. The CDR3 consists of 15 residues. Trimming removed 1 base from V and 6 bases from J; junction bases left unmatched: 3. Germline V gene lookup returns CDR1 SGHAT and CDR2 FQNNGV. The CDR3 nucleotides are TGTGCCAGCAGCTTAGCCAGCGGGGGGGCCAATGAGCAGTTCTTC. This translates into CASSLASGGANEQFF.

For this clone: Other nucleotide sequences from this sample produce the same CDR3. The chain recombines TRBV28 with TRBJ2-6; a weak D match, TRBD1 (6 bases). CDR1 and CDR2 from the germline V gene are MDHEN and SYDVKM. CDR3 size: 15 residues. The ends were cut back, 4 bases at V and 2 bases at J, with 9 bases in the middle. In DNA form, the CDR3 reads TGTGCCAGCAGTTCGACAGGCACTGGGGCCAACGTCCTGACTTTC. Its translation is CASSSTGTGANVLTF.

The rearrangement uses TRBV4-3 and TRBJ2-7, with a tentative D call TRBD2 (6 bases). The CDR3 has 15 amino acids. Germline V gene lookup returns CDR1 LGHNA and CDR2 YSLEER. V shed 1 base and J shed 1 base, with 11 bases lying between them. The CDR3 loop reads CASSQGGERSYEQYF. The CDR3 nucleotides read TGCGCCAGCAGCCAAGGGGGGGAGAGGTCCTACGAGCAGTACTTC.

The rearrangement uses TRBV4-1 and TRBJ1-1; tentative D call: TRBD1 (6 bases). The germline gives CDR1 MGHRA, CDR2 YSYEKL. Trimming cost V 8 bases and J 0 bases, with 13 bases left between them. This CDR3 is 14 amino acids long. Written as DNA, the CDR3 is TGCGCCAGCTCGACGGGGGCCATGAACACTGAAGCTTTCTTT. Encoded protein: CASSTGAMNTEAFF.

The genes are TRBV6-6 and TRBJ2-2; TRBD2 agrees at 15 bases. This CDR3 has 16 residues. Losses at the gene ends were 2 bases for V and 5 bases for J; bases not matched to a gene: 0. Germline V lookup: CDR1 MNHNY, CDR2 SVGAGI (reference sequence). The CDR3 DNA reads TGTGCCAGCAGTTACGGGACTAGCGGGAGGACCGGGGAGCTGTTTTTT. Protein product: CASSYGTSGRTGELFF.

This clone is a singleton in its sample. This rearrangement joins TRBV10-2 to TRBJ2-1, with TRBD2 matching over 7 bases. The CDR3 extends over 12 amino acids. V gave up 11 bases and J gave up 9 bases; unmatched junction bases: 10. Germline V gene data show CDR1 as WSHSY and CDR2 as SAAADI. CDR3 amino acids: CAASAGEGEQFF. Here the CDR3 DNA reads TGCGCCGCCTCTGCGGGGGAGGGTGAGCAGTTCTTC.

The chain combines TRBV6-1 with TRBJ2-2, with 7 bases matching TRBD1. Germline V gives CDR1 MNHNS, CDR2 SASEGT. The CDR3 is made up of 19 amino acids. Trimming took 2 bases from V and 6 from J; bases not matched to a gene: 18. CDR3 region: CASSEPTDRLRGAAGELFF. The CDR3 region has the DNA TGTGCCAGCAGTGAACCTACGGACAGGCTAAGAGGGGCCGCCGGGGAGCTGTTTTTT.

This sequence joins TRBV9 and TRBJ2-3; TRBD1 aligns across 9 bases. The germline V gene has CDR1 SGDLS and CDR2 YYNGEE. The CDR3 spans 12 residues. With 3 bases clipped from V and 9 bases from J, the junction kept 2 bases outside the gene matches. The CDR3 sequence is CASSEGTGTQYF. DNA for the CDR3: TGTGCCAGCAGCGAAGGGACAGGGACGCAGTATTTT.

The chain uses TRBV2 and TRBJ2-1, with TRBD2 matching 15 bases. V was pared by 6 bases and J by 10 bases, with 4 bases of the junction left unmatched. Germline CDR1 is SNHLY and CDR2 is FYNNEI. The CDR3 has 14 residues. Here the CDR3 reads CASRPGTSGREQFF. The DNA for the CDR3 is TGTGCCAGCAGGCCCGGGACTAGCGGGAGGGAGCAGTTCTTC.

This chain connects TRBV27 to TRBJ2-2; a weak D match, TRBD1 (6 bases). V lost 2 bases, J lost 6 bases, and 13 bases lay in between. CDR1 MNHEY and CDR2 SMNVEV come from the germline V gene (reference sequence). The CDR3 length is 15 residues. CDR3: CASSLQGTFAGELFF. CDR3 DNA: TGTGCCAGCAGTTTACAGGGGACGTTCGCCGGGGAGCTGTTTTTT.

The chain joins TRBV18 to TRBJ1-1; no firm D call. CDR1 KGHSH and CDR2 LQKENI come from the germline V gene. This CDR3 spans 14 amino acids. Trimming removed 6 bases at V and 0 bases at J, with 11 bases between. The CDR3 loop is CASSGGVMNTEAFF. The CDR3 coding sequence is TGTGCCAGCTCGGGTGGAGTGATGAACACTGAAGCTTTCTTT.

V is TRBV11-2 and J is TRBJ2-3, with D possibly matching TRBD1 (6 bases). V was trimmed by 0 bases and J by 5 bases, leaving 12 bases between them. The CDR3 extends over 15 amino acids. Germline CDR1 is SGHAT and CDR2 is FQNNGV. DNA of the CDR3: TGTGCCAGCAGCTTAGAGGTGGGCAGGGGAGATACGCAGTATTTT. It specifies CASSLEVGRGDTQYF.

This clone appeared once. The chain couples TRBV9 to TRBJ1-3; D uncertain. V lost 8 bases to trimming and J lost 0 bases, with 24 bases between them. This CDR3 spans 18 amino acids. Germline CDR1 reads SGDLS; CDR2 reads YYNGEE. CDR3: CARDRASGLGPSGNTIYF. CDR3 DNA sequence: TGTGCCAGGGATCGGGCCTCAGGCCTAGGACCCTCTGGAAACACCATATATTTT.

The V gene is TRBV27, the J gene TRBJ1-1, with no clear D. The CDR3 has 17 amino acids. V was shortened by 2 bases and J by 0 bases, with 16 bases between the two germline ends. CDR1 MNHEY and CDR2 SMNVEV come from the germline V gene (reference sequence). The CDR3 DNA sequence: TGTGCCAGCAGTTTAGCTCCACCCAGACCTATGAACACTGAAGCTTTCTTT. Its protein is CASSLAPPRPMNTEAFF.

This chain connects TRBV27 to TRBJ2-1; 7 nucleotides line up with TRBD1. Germline lookup yields CDR1 MNHEY and CDR2 SMNVEV (reference sequence). The CDR3 consists of 13 residues. With V trimmed by 2 bases and J by 9 bases, 4 bases remained unmatched. The CDR3 spells CASSLVRGSEQFF. In DNA, the CDR3 is TGTGCCAGCAGTTTAGTCAGGGGGAGTGAGCAGTTCTTC.

Here the CDR3 reads CASSIIPPTDTQYF. In DNA form, the CDR3 reads TGTGCCAGTAGTATAATCCCTCCCACAGATACGCAGTATTTT. The rearrangement joins TRBV19 to TRBJ2-3; D is unclear. V dropped 2 bases and J dropped 2 bases, with 8 bases sitting between them. Germline values: CDR1 LNHDA, CDR2 SQIVND (reference sequence). There are 14 residues in the CDR3.